These 26 T cell receptor beta chains share one sample of origin, sequenced in a study of T cells after yellow fever vaccination. From the 5' RACE reads, TCRdb called clonotypes with MiXCR, one entry per CDR3 protein. Among about 300,000 distinct CDR3 sequences, around 7% were seen once, and the ten largest hold roughly a sixth. The source was PBMCs, collected about 41 days after the first yellow fever vaccination. Receptors originate from a man aged 18 to 30 who received the YFV17D yellow fever vaccine.

This chain connects TRBV11-2 to TRBJ2-5, with D perhaps TRBD1 or TRBD2 (5 bases each). CDR1 and CDR2 from the germline V gene are SGHAT and FQNNGV. The CDR3 is 19 amino acids. V lost 0 bases to trimming and J lost 1 base, with 21 bases between them. The CDR3 sequence: CASSLDLGEEAMVQETQYF. The CDR3 DNA reads as TGTGCCAGCAGCTTAGATCTGGGGGAAGAGGCTATGGTCCAAGAGACCCAGTACTTC.

This clonotype was detected many times. The J gene is TRBJ1-6, the V gene TRBV12-3 or TRBV12-4; unclear D gene. Trimming took 6 bases from V and 16 from J, leaving 16 bases between them. This CDR3 region has 12 residues. The CDR3 loop reads CASSPPLPSLHF. DNA of the CDR3: TGTGCCAGCAGCCCCCCGTTGCCCTCTCTCCACTTT.

The sample holds a few counts of this clonotype. The chain joins TRBV5-1 to TRBJ1-5; tentative D call: TRBD1 (6 bases). The length of the CDR3 is 15 residues. From germline, CDR1 is SGHRS and CDR2 YFSETQ. The ends were cut back, 2 bases at V and 4 bases at J, with 13 bases in the middle. The CDR3 is CASSFAGAHNQPQHF. The CDR3 region has the DNA TGCGCCAGCAGCTTCGCAGGGGCCCATAATCAGCCCCAGCATTTT.

The sample holds a few counts of this clonotype. The V and J genes are TRBV7-2 and TRBJ2-5; D is undetermined. Deletions cut 5 bases from V and 5 bases from J, with 15 bases between. CDR1 and CDR2 from the germline V gene are SGHTA and FQGNSA. This CDR3 has 14 amino acids. CDR3 amino acids: CASSPRLAVETQYF. CDR3 DNA sequence: TGTGCCAGCAGCCCCCGGTTAGCCGTGGAGACCCAGTACTTC.

This clonotype was counted a few times. The rearrangement links TRBV6-2 or TRBV6-3 to TRBJ1-1, with 7 nucleotides matching TRBD1. This CDR3 spans 16 amino acids. The germline V gene encodes CDR1 MNHEY and CDR2 SVGEGT. V dropped 7 bases and J dropped 4; count of bases not matched to a gene: 15. The CDR3 region has the DNA TGTGCCAGCAACGATCCCTTCGAGGGGGCTGGCACTGAAGCTTTCTTT. It is translated as CASNDPFEGAGTEAFF.

The chain combines TRBV12-3 or TRBV12-4 with TRBJ2-5; D remains unclear. Deletions cut 6 bases from V and 5 bases from J, with 16 bases between. CDR3 length: 14 residues. The DNA of the CDR3 is TGTGCCAGCAGCCACCCCCCCCAAATGGAGACCCAGTACTTC. Protein: CASSHPPQMETQYF.

This clonotype has only a few counts. This chain links TRBV6-1 with TRBJ2-3, with D uncertain. V lost 5 bases and J 0 bases, leaving 12 bases between the germline ends. The CDR3 is 15 residues long. Germline lookup yields CDR1 MNHNS and CDR2 SASEGT. The CDR3 DNA follows: TGTGCCAGCAGTAAGATAGCTCTTAGCACAGATACGCAGTATTTT. Translating gives CASSKIALSTDTQYF.

Only a few counts were recorded for this clonotype. The chain has TRBV5-1 and TRBJ2-5; D possibly matches TRBD1 or TRBD2 (5 bases each). CDR3 size: 15 residues. With 0 bases removed from V and 1 base from J, the gap between germline ends came to 10 bases. Germline CDR1 is SGHRS and CDR2 is YFSETQ. The CDR3 nucleotides are TGCGCCAGCAGCTTGGACCAGGGACCCCAAGAGACCCAGTACTTC. Protein product: CASSLDQGPQETQYF. Based on the CDR3 plus reference TRBV5-1 and TRBJ2-5, the full variable domain is KAGVTQTPRYLIKTRGQQVTLSCSPISGHRSVSWYQQTPGQGLQFLFEYFSETQRNKGNFPGRFSGRQFSNSRSEMNVSTLELGDSALYLCASSLDQGPQETQYFGPGTRLLVL.

This clonotype appeared a few times. This chain connects TRBV4-1 to TRBJ2-7, with D tentatively TRBD1 or TRBD2 (5 bases each). V shed 2 bases and J shed 4 bases, with 21 bases lying between them. Germline V CDR1 and CDR2: MGHRA, YSYEKL. The CDR3 runs 17 residues. This chain's CDR3 is CASSQPTAGSKVYEQYF. CDR3 coding DNA: TGCGCCAGCAGCCAACCGACGGCAGGGAGCAAGGTGTACGAGCAGTACTTC.

This clonotype was found a few times. The chain has TRBV5-1 and TRBJ2-7; 10 nucleotides line up with TRBD1. CDR1 and CDR2 from the germline V gene are SGHRS and YFSETQ. Germline trimming cut 1 base from V and 4 bases from J; bases unmatched to any gene: 5. The CDR3 contains 15 residues. The CDR3 region is CASSLTGQGLYEQYF. The DNA of the CDR3 is TGCGCCAGCAGCTTGACGGGACAGGGGTTATACGAGCAGTACTTC.

This clonotype was counted between two and nine times. The rearrangement links TRBV19 to TRBJ1-5, with TRBD1 identical over 11 bases. V dropped 6 bases and J dropped 0; count of bases not matched to a gene: 10. Per germline, CDR1 LNHDA and CDR2 SQIVND (reference sequence). The length of the CDR3 is 18 residues. CDR3 DNA sequence: TGTGCCAGTAGACCGGACAGGGGGCGCCTTTATAGCAATCAGCCCCAGCATTTT. It translates to CASRPDRGRLYSNQPQHF.

This clonotype was recorded at least ten times. The chain couples TRBV6-1 to TRBJ2-3; the match to TRBD2 covers 13 bases. V gave up 3 bases and J gave up 4 bases; unmatched junction bases: 10. Germline V CDR1 and CDR2: MNHNS, SASEGT. The CDR3 contains 18 residues. The DNA for the CDR3 is TGTGCCAGCAGTGAGCTCCCGGGACTAGCGGGGAACCCAGATACGCAGTATTTT. Residues: CASSELPGLAGNPDTQYF.

In its sample, this clonotype was seen many times. V gene TRBV20-1 combines with J gene TRBJ2-7; no firm D call. V was trimmed by 8 bases and J by 4 bases, leaving 9 bases between them. The CDR3 sequence is 10 residues long. CDR1 is DFQATT and CDR2 is SNEGSKA in the germline V gene (reference sequence). In DNA, the CDR3 is TGCAGTACTTATGGGTACGAGCAGTACGTC. The encoded protein is CSTYGYEQYV.

A few counts support this clonotype. J is TRBJ1-5 and V is TRBV6-2 or TRBV6-3, with D maybe TRBD1 (5 bases). The CDR3 runs 15 residues. Germline CDR1 and CDR2: MNHEY and SVGEGT. Trimming took off 6 bases at V and 0 bases at J, with 12 bases between the two ends. As DNA, the CDR3 is TGTGCCAGCAGGAAGGTCAGGGATAGCAATCAGCCCCAGCATTTT. Its translation: CASRKVRDSNQPQHF.

V and J are TRBV28 and TRBJ1-2; TRBD1 agrees at 7 bases. Germline V gives CDR1 MDHEN, CDR2 SYDVKM. The V and J ends lost 6 bases and 4 bases, in that order; junction bases with no gene match: 11. The CDR3 is 15 residues long. CDR3: CASSPGTASGYGYTF. DNA of the CDR3: TGTGCCAGCAGCCCCGGGACAGCTAGCGGCTATGGCTACACCTTC.

A remark on this clonotype: Since a much larger clone is just one base distant, this may be a read error. V usage is TRBV12-3 or TRBV12-4 and J usage is TRBJ2-3; D gene unclear. Trimming took 1 base from V and 3 from J, leaving 5 bases between them. This CDR3 spans 13 amino acids. The CDR3 loop reads CASSLVMTDTQYF. The CDR3 coding sequence is TGTGCCAGCAGTTTAGTTATGACAGATACGCAGTATTTT.

The chain recombines TRBV12-3 or TRBV12-4 with TRBJ1-1, with D possibly being TRBD1 (6 bases). V gave up 4 bases and J gave up 0 bases, with 12 bases separating them. This CDR3 spans 15 amino acids. The CDR3 sequence: CASSYGQYLNTEAFF. CDR3 nucleotides: TGTGCCAGCAGTTACGGACAGTATTTGAACACTGAAGCTTTCTTT.

The chain joins TRBV20-1 to TRBJ2-3, with no clear D. V lost 5 bases to trimming and J lost 0 bases, with 15 bases between them. The germline V gene encodes CDR1 DFQATT and CDR2 SNEGSKA (reference sequence). The CDR3 extends over 15 amino acids. CDR3 loop: CSAPPRIESTDTQYF. CDR3 coding DNA: TGCAGTGCTCCCCCAAGGATCGAAAGCACAGATACGCAGTATTTT.

This clonotype was seen a few times. This chain connects TRBV9 to TRBJ2-7; D not certain. Germline CDR1 is SGDLS and CDR2 is YYNGEE. Trimming removed 0 bases from V and 0 bases from J, with 7 bases in between. The CDR3 extends over 14 amino acids. CDR3 region: CASSVDVNSYEQYF. In nucleotides, the CDR3 is TGTGCCAGCAGCGTAGACGTGAACTCCTACGAGCAGTACTTC. The full variable domain, with the rest looked up from reference TRBV9 and TRBJ2-7, is DSGVTQTPKHLITATGQRVTLRCSPRSGDLSVYWYQQSLDQGLQFLIQYYNGEERAKGNILERFSAQQFPDLHSELNLSSLELGDSALYFCASSVDVNSYEQYFGPGTRLTVT.

This clonotype has more than one count but fewer than ten. The chain has TRBV18 and TRBJ1-1; D is ambiguous. The germline gives CDR1 KGHSH, CDR2 LQKENI. Trimming removed 4 bases at V and 4 bases at J, with 7 bases between. The CDR3 spans 12 residues. The CDR3 loop is CASSRAVTEAFF. In DNA form, the CDR3 reads TGTGCCAGCTCACGGGCGGTCACTGAAGCTTTCTTT.

This chain uses TRBV20-1 with TRBJ1-2; possibly TRBD1 for D (5 bases). The CDR3 runs 11 residues. V dropped 2 bases and J dropped 7 bases, with 8 bases sitting between them. CDR1 DFQATT and CDR2 SNEGSKA come from the germline V gene (reference sequence). CDR3 in amino acids: CSARRDVGYTF. CDR3 bases: TGCAGTGCTAGACGGGACGTTGGCTACACCTTC.

The chain carries TRBV27 and TRBJ2-2; D might be TRBD1 (6 bases). The CDR3 loop spans 15 amino acids. Germline CDR1 is MNHEY and CDR2 is SMNVEV (reference sequence). Trimming left V 5 bases short and J 4 bases short, with 14 bases between. DNA of the CDR3: TGTGCCAGCAGTGCCCTGGACAGTCGCACCGGGGAGCTGTTTTTT. Residues: CASSALDSRTGELFF.

This clonotype was observed a handful of times. The J gene is TRBJ2-1, the V gene TRBV5-6; 10 bases align to TRBD1. This CDR3 region has 12 residues. V lost 4 bases, J lost 14 bases, and 6 bases stayed unmatched. Germline CDR1 SGHDT, CDR2 YYEEEE. The CDR3 region has the DNA TGTGCCAGCAGCCTTCGGACAGGGGGAAAGTTCTTC. It yields the protein CASSLRTGGKFF.

The J gene is TRBJ2-3, the V gene TRBV29-1; 7 nucleotides agree with TRBD2. V gave up 4 bases and J gave up 4 bases; unmatched junction bases: 17. The CDR3 runs 17 residues. Germline assignment: CDR1 SQVTM and CDR2 ANQGSEA. The CDR3 sequence is CSVGREGSIRKPDTQYF. The CDR3 nucleotides read TGCAGCGTTGGTAGGGAGGGGTCGATAAGAAAGCCAGATACGCAGTATTTT.

This clonotype was picked up a small number of times. J is TRBJ1-2 and V is TRBV12-3 or TRBV12-4, with 9 nucleotides matching TRBD1. J was trimmed by 12 bases and V by 4 bases; bases with no gene match: 9. The CDR3 is 13 residues long. The chain's CDR3 is CASSSPGQGYDTF. DNA for the CDR3: TGTGCCAGCAGTTCCCCGGGACAGGGATATGACACCTTC.

This clonotype was observed many times. V is TRBV7-2 and J is TRBJ2-7, with D possibly being TRBD1 or TRBD2 (5 bases each). V gave up 2 bases and J gave up 6 bases, with 11 bases separating them. The CDR3 spans 13 residues. Germline values: CDR1 SGHTA, CDR2 FQGNSA. The CDR3 DNA sequence: TGTGCCAGCAGCTTACGTCGTGGGGGCGAGCAGTACGTC. It is translated as CASSLRRGGEQYV.